The next 12 T cell receptor beta chains were all read from a single sample in a study of T cells in Graves' hyperthyroidism and ophthalmopathy. It was RNA transcripts that yielded the amplified TCR beta CDR3 regions. First-round RT-PCR targeting the TCR CDR3 was performed with the HTBI primer set. A single record per CDR3 protein comes from TCRdb applying MiXCR to the multiplex PCR reads. The table shows 400,000 or so distinct CDR3 sequences, with about 14% occurring only once. Source material: blood. These TCRs come from a man aged 45 to 65 with Graves' ophthalmopathy.

This clonotype has at least ten counts. This sequence joins TRBV13 and TRBJ2-1, with unresolved D. The ends were cut back, 5 bases at V and 4 bases at J, with 6 bases in the middle. The CDR3 length is 12 residues. The germline gives CDR1 PRHDT, CDR2 FYEKMQ (reference sequence). The CDR3 sequence: CASSLSYNEQFF. As DNA, the CDR3 is TGTGCCAGCAGCCTCTCGTACAATGAGCAGTTCTTC.

The chain joins TRBV28 to TRBJ2-7; the match to TRBD1 covers 9 bases. Germline-derived CDR1 and CDR2 are MDHEN and SYDVKM. The CDR3 spans 15 residues. V was clipped by 6 bases and J by 3 bases; unmatched bases: 9. The CDR3 reads CASRPGTGPNYEQYF. Here the CDR3 DNA reads TGTGCCAGCAGGCCAGGGACAGGGCCGAACTACGAGCAGTACTTC. The full variable domain, its missing parts supplied by reference TRBV28 and TRBJ2-7, is DVKVTQSSRYLVKRTGEKVFLECVQDMDHENMFWYRQDPGLGLRLIYFSYDVKMKEKGDIPEGYSVSREKKERFSLILESASTNQTSMYLCASRPGTGPNYEQYFGPGTRLTVT.

About this clonotype: With a much larger clone just one base away, this may be a read error. This chain links TRBV25-1 with TRBJ2-1; tentatively, D is TRBD1 (6 bases). V dropped 1 base and J dropped 5 bases, with 21 bases sitting between them. There are 18 residues in the CDR3. CDR1 is MGHDK, CDR2 SYGVNS, per germline. This CDR3 reads CASSEFDAQGRANNEQFF. Written as DNA, the CDR3 is TGTGCCAGCAGTGAATTCGACGCACAGGGTCGTGCGAACAATGAGCAGTTCTTC.

This clonotype has a handful of counts. The chain uses TRBV20-1 and TRBJ2-7; D is unclear. The CDR3 runs 14 residues. Trimming left V 0 bases short and J 0 bases short, with 9 bases between. Per the germline V gene, CDR1 is DFQATT and CDR2 is SNEGSKA (reference sequence). The CDR3 region has the DNA TGCAGTGCTAGAGACGGCTGGATCTCCTACGAGCAGTACTTC. Translation: CSARDGWISYEQYF.

This clonotype has at least ten counts. This chain uses TRBV11-1 with TRBJ2-1; TRBD2 matches 7 bases. The CDR3 spans 16 residues. The J segment lost 7 bases and the V segment lost 5 bases, leaving 14 bases of the junction unmatched. Per germline, CDR1 SGHAT and CDR2 FQDESV (reference sequence). The CDR3 spells CASSPDPHRGGNEQFF. In DNA, the CDR3 is TGTGCCAGCAGCCCCGACCCACACCGCGGGGGTAATGAGCAGTTCTTC.

This clonotype has only a few counts. V and J are TRBV7-9 and TRBJ2-1; possible D gene TRBD2, 6 bases. Germline CDR1 reads SEHNR; CDR2 reads FQNEAQ (reference sequence). The CDR3 is made up of 16 amino acids. The germline V and J ends were trimmed by 1 base and 4 bases, with 14 bases remaining between them. The CDR3 is CASSLVGSGVYNEQFF. CDR3 sequence (DNA): TGTGCCAGCAGCTTAGTGGGTTCGGGGGTGTACAATGAGCAGTTCTTC.

The table lists this clonotype with a few counts. The genes are TRBV5-1 and TRBJ2-7; unclear D gene. CDR1 is SGHRS and CDR2 is YFSETQ in the germline V gene. Trimming stripped 1 base from V and 6 bases from J, with 5 bases between. The CDR3 has 11 amino acids. Here the CDR3 reads CASSLTGEQYF. CDR3 sequence (DNA): TGCGCCAGCAGCTTGACCGGCGAGCAGTACTTC.

This clonotype showed up just once. This could be a read error, since a much larger clone is one nucleotide away. J is TRBJ1-1 and V is TRBV28, with 9 positions matching TRBD1. Germline-derived CDR1 and CDR2 are MDHEN and SYDVKM. This CDR3 spans 15 amino acids. This chain's CDR3 is CTSINPQGAGTEAFF. CDR3 nucleotide sequence: TGTACCAGCATCAACCCACAGGGGGCTGGCACTGAAGCTTTCTTT.

This clonotype was observed a handful of times. This chain uses TRBV7-6 with TRBJ1-5; 8 bases fit TRBD1. The junction had 5 bases not matched to a gene; V was cut back by 3 bases and J by 10 bases. Germline CDR1 SGHVS, CDR2 FNYEAQ. The CDR3 is made up of 13 amino acids. The CDR3 DNA reads as TGTGCCAGCAGCTTCGGGTCAGGGGGCCCCCAGCATTTT. This encodes CASSFGSGGPQHF. Full variable domain (outside the CDR3, taken from reference TRBV7-6 and TRBJ1-5): GAGVSQSPRYKVTKRGQDVALRCDPISGHVSLYWYRQALGQGPEFLTYFNYEAQQDKSGLPNDRFSAERPEGSISTLTIQRTEQRDSAMYRCASSFGSGGPQHFGDGTRLSIL.

This clonotype appeared many times. The chain links TRBV27 to TRBJ2-3; the match to TRBD2 covers 14 bases. V lost 5 bases to trimming and J lost 4 bases; unmatched junction nucleotides: 5. Germline assignment: CDR1 MNHEY and CDR2 SMNVEV (reference sequence). The CDR3 runs 16 residues. CDR3 sequence reads: CASSMRLAGGPDTQYF. CDR3 coding DNA: TGTGCCAGCAGTATGCGACTAGCGGGAGGGCCAGATACGCAGTATTTT.

The J gene is TRBJ2-7, the V gene TRBV19, with D unresolved. Trimming cost V 5 bases and J 2 bases, with 13 bases left between them. The CDR3 totals 14 residues. Germline CDR1 LNHDA, CDR2 SQIVND (reference sequence). The CDR3 reads CASSPKAAPYEQYF. Here the CDR3 DNA reads TGTGCCAGTAGTCCTAAGGCGGCCCCCTACGAGCAGTACTTC. The variable domain in full, with the rest retrieved from reference TRBV19 and TRBJ2-7, is DGGITQSPKYLFRKEGQNVTLSCEQNLNHDAMYWYRQDPGQGLRLIYYSQIVNDFQKGDIAEGYSVSREKKESFPLTVTSAQKNPTAFYLCASSPKAAPYEQYFGPGTRLTVT.

This clonotype was seen repeatedly, ten times or more. The genes are TRBV28 and TRBJ1-1, with a weak D call TRBD1 (6 bases). CDR1 is MDHEN and CDR2 is SYDVKM in the germline V gene. Deletions cut 6 bases from V and 1 base from J, with 15 bases between. CDR3 length equals 15 residues. CDR3 loop: CASRLTGQRNTEAFF. The CDR3 coding sequence is TGTGCCAGCAGGCTGACAGGCCAAAGGAACACTGAAGCTTTCTTT.